This T cell receptor beta chain stems from a study of Graves' ophthalmopathy and Graves' hyperthyroidism. Findings and caveats of the study: Stable hyperthyroidism and ophthalmopathy were told apart by a 13-signature model, which achieved less than 90% sensitivity and nearly 84% specificity. Ophthalmopathy progression was predicted with 70.59% sensitivity and approximately 72% specificity.

The sequenced template was RNA, covering the TCR beta CDR3 region. Second-round multiplex PCR came after first-round RT-PCR with HTBI primers. In TCRdb, the multiplex PCR reads were re-called with MiXCR into one record per CDR3 protein. Counted here are some 160,000 distinct CDR3 sequences, 30% to 45% occurring once; the ten biggest clones make up 8% to 9.5%. Points on this clonotype: The antigen is undetermined.

Thyroid ultrasound, orbital computed tomography, TRAb, serum thyroxine and clinical symptoms formed the basis of diagnosis. The PBMCs originated from over 9 ml of fresh peripheral blood. Germline-derived CDR1 and CDR2 are MNHEY and SVGEGT. The CDR3 sequence is 16 residues long. The germline V and J ends were trimmed by 6 bases and 0 bases, with 15 bases remaining between them. The sample consisted of peripheral blood. This TCR was sampled from a man aged 25 to 40 with Graves' ophthalmopathy. This chain connects TRBV6-2 or TRBV6-3 to TRBJ1-5; D gene unclear. CDR3 amino acids: CASRKGTAYSNQPQHF. Here the CDR3 DNA reads TGTGCCAGCAGAAAAGGAACAGCGTATAGCAATCAGCCCCAGCATTTT.